Below are 23 T cell receptor beta chains sequenced from a single sample in a study of vaccination and CD4 T cells after COVID-19. Treatment described: approximately nine-day PBMC culture with coronavirus spike peptide pools or control peptides (ViraFEST assay). Antigens for these TCRs are unknown. The Oncomine TCR Beta short-read assay was what sequenced the DNA obtained from cultured CD4+ T cells. Using its own MiXCR run on the PCR reads, TCRdb lists one record per CDR3 protein. The sample carries under 25,000 distinct CDR3 sequences, roughly 45% recorded once. Sequences were derived from CD4+ T cells from blood, cultured in vitro, sampled before SARS-CoV-2 vaccination. These receptors all come from a human donor who had recovered from COVID-19.

This clonotype was counted a few times. The chain recombines TRBV20-1 with TRBJ1-5; D perhaps matches TRBD1 (5 bases). CDR3 size: 15 residues. Germline values: CDR1 DFQATT, CDR2 SNEGSKA (reference sequence). Trimming stripped 0 bases from V and 2 bases from J, with 11 bases between. The CDR3 coding sequence is TGCAGTGCTAGAGATCGGGGGGGTCGCAATCAGCCCCAGCATTTT. Protein product: CSARDRGGRNQPQHF.

The rearrangement links TRBV10-1 to TRBJ2-5; D might be TRBD2 (5 bases). Germline V lookup: CDR1 WNHNN, CDR2 SYGVQD (reference sequence). The CDR3 is 14 residues long. Between the trimmed V and J ends, which lost 2 bases and 5 bases, there was a span of 12 bases. The CDR3 spells CASSEGLASETQYF. In DNA, the CDR3 is TGCGCCAGCAGTGAGGGTCTAGCTTCGGAGACCCAGTACTTC.

This chain's CDR3 is CSASVAQRGQETQYF. The CDR3 nucleotides are TGCAGTGCTAGTGTGGCCCAGAGGGGGCAAGAGACCCAGTACTTC. The gene calls are TRBV20-1 and TRBJ2-5, with D perhaps TRBD1 (6 bases). The V end was cut by 3 bases, the J end by 2 bases, with 16 bases between. The CDR3 loop spans 15 amino acids. Germline V gives CDR1 DFQATT, CDR2 SNEGSKA (reference sequence).

This clonotype occurred a few times. This chain joins TRBV6-1 and TRBJ2-1; 8 positions agree with TRBD1. V trimming: 5 bases; J trimming: 1 base; junction bases outside the gene matches: 7. CDR3 size: 16 residues. Germline-derived CDR1 and CDR2 are MNHNS and SASEGT. The CDR3, as DNA: TGTGCCAGCAGTCCCGGGACAGGTACGTCCTACAATGAGCAGTTCTTC. This codes for CASSPGTGTSYNEQFF.

The CDR3 DNA reads as TGCAGCGTTGAAGAGAAGGGGGGGATCCAAGAGACCCAGTACTTC. Its protein product is CSVEEKGGIQETQYF. The V gene is TRBV29-1, the J gene TRBJ2-5, with D possibly being TRBD2 (7 bases). Germline lookup yields CDR1 SQVTM and CDR2 ANQGSEA. This CDR3 spans 15 amino acids. V gave up 0 bases and J gave up 1 base, with 12 bases separating them.

This clonotype has more than one count but fewer than ten. The gene calls are TRBV27 and TRBJ1-1, with TRBD1 matching 9 bases. The junction had 2 bases not matched to a gene; V was cut back by 5 bases and J by 4 bases. This CDR3 spans 13 amino acids. Germline assignment: CDR1 MNHEY and CDR2 SMNVEV (reference sequence). CDR3 region: CASSETGGTEAFF. The DNA for the CDR3 is TGTGCCAGCAGTGAGACAGGGGGCACTGAAGCTTTCTTT.

Concerning this clonotype itself: Mismatch with germline at one junction end may stem from a read error. The V and J genes are TRBV7-9 and TRBJ2-7, with TRBD1 matching 8 bases. The CDR3 length is 13 residues. Germline V lookup: CDR1 SEHNR, CDR2 FQNEAQ (reference sequence). The CDR3 spells CASRQGNTYEQYF. For the CDR3, the DNA is TGCGCCAGCAGACAGGGGAATACCTACGAGCAGTACTTC.

The rearrangement links TRBV6-2 or TRBV6-3 to TRBJ1-1, with 7 bases matching TRBD1. From germline, CDR1 is MNHEY and CDR2 SVGEGT. The CDR3 runs to 16 residues. The J segment lost 3 bases and the V segment lost 7 bases, leaving 14 bases of the junction unmatched. The CDR3 spells CASTPGAGGWDTEAFF. DNA for the CDR3: TGTGCCAGCACCCCGGGAGCAGGGGGTTGGGACACTGAAGCTTTCTTT.

This clonotype was found a few times. The chain employs TRBV6-5 and TRBJ1-6; no definite D call. V lost 4 bases to trimming and J lost 2 bases, with 12 bases between them. The CDR3 runs 16 residues. The V gene's germline CDR1 is MNHEY and CDR2 SVGAGI. CDR3 sequence (DNA): TGTGCCAGCAGTTTTTCCCCACAACCCTATAATTCACCCCTCCACTTT. Translating it yields CASSFSPQPYNSPLHF.

There are a few counts of this clonotype. V usage is TRBV20-1 and J usage is TRBJ1-5; D is possibly TRBD1 (5 bases). Trimming removed 5 bases from V and 6 bases from J, with 17 bases in between. This CDR3 has 14 residues. Germline assignment: CDR1 DFQATT and CDR2 SNEGSKA (reference sequence). CDR3 loop: CSARPSRTGQPQHF. The CDR3 nucleotides read TGCAGTGCTCGCCCCAGTCGTACAGGTCAGCCCCAGCATTTT.

This clonotype has just a few counts. The CDR3, as DNA: TGCAGTGCTAGAGATGGGACAGGGTTGATTAATGGCTACACCTTC. Translating it yields CSARDGTGLINGYTF. The chain links TRBV20-1 to TRBJ1-2; 9 positions agree with TRBD1. The V gene end was trimmed by 0 bases and the J gene end by 6 bases; junction bases not matched to a gene: 8. The V gene's germline CDR1 is DFQATT and CDR2 SNEGSKA (reference sequence). The CDR3 sequence is 15 residues long.

The chain employs TRBV2 and TRBJ2-2, with 8 nucleotides matching TRBD1. V dropped 9 bases and J dropped 4; count of bases not matched to a gene: 7. The CDR3 contains 14 residues. Germline CDR1 is SNHLY and CDR2 is FYNNEI. CDR3 sequence reads: CARGQEFATGELFF. In DNA form, the CDR3 reads TGTGCCAGGGGACAGGAGTTTGCCACCGGGGAGCTGTTTTTT.

The V and J genes are TRBV5-4 and TRBJ2-7; 8 positions agree with TRBD1. Germline V gene lookup returns CDR1 SGHNT and CDR2 YYREEE (reference sequence). The CDR3 spans 16 residues. Trimming removed 2 bases from V and 4 bases from J; junction bases left unmatched: 11. Here the CDR3 reads CASSFGQGAFGYEQYF. DNA for the CDR3: TGTGCCAGCAGCTTCGGTCAGGGGGCTTTCGGGTACGAGCAGTACTTC.

This clonotype was counted between two and nine times. The V and J genes are TRBV27 and TRBJ2-5; 9 bases are a match to TRBD1. Losses at the gene ends were 5 bases for V and 5 bases for J; bases not matched to a gene: 15. The CDR3 runs to 17 residues. Germline loops: CDR1 MNHEY, CDR2 SMNVEV (reference sequence). The CDR3 DNA is TGTGCCAGCAGTAGAGGACAGGGGCCCAGTCAAGGGGAGACCCAGTACTTC. Protein sequence: CASSRGQGPSQGETQYF.

The gene calls are TRBV18 and TRBJ1-1, with D possibly being TRBD1 (5 bases). The CDR3 extends over 15 amino acids. Germline-derived CDR1 and CDR2 are KGHSH and LQKENI. V was trimmed by 3 bases and J by 0 bases, leaving 11 bases between them. The CDR3: CASSPIVGVNTEAFF. The CDR3 bases are TGTGCCAGCTCACCCATCGTAGGGGTGAACACTGAAGCTTTCTTT.

This chain connects TRBV7-2 to TRBJ2-4, with a tentative D call TRBD2 (6 bases). V was cut by 3 bases and J by 5 bases, with 17 bases left in between. Per germline, CDR1 SGHTA and CDR2 FQGNSA. The CDR3 contains 16 residues. The CDR3 nucleotides are TGTGCCAGCAGCTTGGAGGGCGGGGAAATGCAAAACATTCAGTACTTC. Translated: CASSLEGGEMQNIQYF.

V gene TRBV5-4 combines with J gene TRBJ1-1; 8 bases are shared with TRBD1. With 4 bases clipped from V and 3 bases from J, the junction kept 8 bases outside the gene matches. The germline CDR1 and CDR2 sequences are SGHNT and YYREEE (reference sequence). The CDR3 is made up of 15 amino acids. The CDR3 DNA reads TGTGCCAGCAGCATCCTGACAGGGGTCCACACTGAAGCTTTCTTT. This encodes CASSILTGVHTEAFF.

The chain combines TRBV6-1 with TRBJ2-1, with 8 bases that match TRBD2. CDR3 length equals 16 residues. The J segment lost 8 bases and the V segment lost 6 bases, leaving 15 bases of the junction unmatched. The germline gives CDR1 MNHNS, CDR2 SASEGT. The CDR3 region has the DNA TGTGCCAGCAGCCGGCTGGGACTAGAGCGACTAGATGAGCAGTTCTTC. Its protein is CASSRLGLERLDEQFF.

This clonotype was picked up a small number of times. CDR3 protein: CASSSTTGELFF. The CDR3, as DNA: TGTGCCAGCAGTTCCACCACCGGGGAGCTGTTTTTT. This chain connects TRBV6-2 or TRBV6-3 to TRBJ2-2, with D hard to call. CDR1 is MNHEY, CDR2 SVGEGT, per germline. The CDR3 spans 12 residues. The V and J ends lost 4 bases and 4 bases respectively, with 4 bases between them.

The chain has TRBV7-9 and TRBJ1-5; tentative D call: TRBD1 (5 bases). The CDR3 is made up of 16 amino acids. In germline, CDR1 is SEHNR, CDR2 FQNEAQ (reference sequence). V dropped 5 bases and J dropped 0 bases, with 14 bases sitting between them. The CDR3 DNA sequence: TGTGCCAGCAGCCCCGGGATCAGGGATAGCAATCAGCCCCAGCATTTT. Amino acid sequence: CASSPGIRDSNQPQHF.

This chain links TRBV20-1 with TRBJ2-7; D is uncertain. Germline lookup yields CDR1 DFQATT and CDR2 SNEGSKA (reference sequence). With 0 bases removed from V and 0 bases from J, the gap between germline ends came to 9 bases. There are 14 residues in the CDR3. CDR3 sequence: CSARDQLSSYEQYF. In DNA form, the CDR3 reads TGCAGTGCTAGAGATCAGCTCAGCTCCTACGAGCAGTACTTC.

The chain couples TRBV11-2 to TRBJ1-2, with D possibly matching TRBD1 (5 bases). The CDR3 is 14 amino acids. From germline, CDR1 is SGHAT and CDR2 FQNNGV. V was clipped by 1 base and J by 6 bases, with 12 bases between them. DNA for the CDR3: TGTGCCAGCAGCTTAGGGAGGCAGGGAAATGGCTACACCTTC. Protein: CASSLGRQGNGYTF.

The V call is TRBV24-1, the J call TRBJ2-5, with 7 bases that match TRBD2. Losses at the gene ends were 7 bases for V and 0 bases for J; bases not matched to a gene: 10. Germline lookup yields CDR1 KGHDR and CDR2 SFDVKD. The CDR3 runs 16 residues. The CDR3 DNA follows: TGTGCCACCAGCCCTACGGAACTAGCGTACCAAGAGACCCAGTACTTC. Its protein product is CATSPTELAYQETQYF.